What follows are 17 T cell receptor beta chains derived from one specimen sequenced in a study of beta chain features in type 1 diabetes. Investigators reverse transcribed all isolated RNA, so they sequenced expressed TCRB transcripts. The table came from immunoSEQ multiplex PCR; TCRdb's copy has only in-frame clones and leaves some out. The sample carries about 230,000 clones, over 8.5% recorded once. Sequencing was carried out using naive CD4+ T cells from blood. These receptors were collected from a woman aged 18-29 years in good health.

This chain uses TRBV15 with TRBJ2-4; tentatively, D is TRBD1 (6 bases). This CDR3 has 16 amino acids. CDR1 and CDR2 (germline): LNHNV, YYDKDF (reference sequence). V was clipped by 0 bases and J by 3 bases, with 12 bases between them. As DNA, the CDR3 is TGTGCCACCAGCAGAGATCAGCGAGGGGGCAAAAACATTCAGTACTTC. This gives the protein CATSRDQRGGKNIQYF. The complete variable domain, with remaining parts taken from reference TRBV15 and TRBJ2-4, reads DAMVIQNPRYQVTQFGKPVTLSCSQTLNHNVMYWYQQKSSQAPKLLFHYYDKDFNNEADTPDNFQSRRPNTSFCFLDIRSPGLGDTAMYLCATSRDQRGGKNIQYFGAGTRLSVL.

This clone has only a few counts. V is TRBV5-1 and J is TRBJ1-1, with 10 bases that match TRBD1. Trimming took 0 bases from V and 0 from J; bases not matched to a gene: 11. CDR1 is SGHRS, CDR2 YFSETQ, per germline. CDR3 length: 19 residues. The CDR3 is CASSLDRGQGYGVNTEAFF. DNA of the CDR3: TGCGCCAGCAGCTTGGATCGGGGACAGGGGTATGGGGTGAACACTGAAGCTTTCTTT.

There are a few counts of this clone. The J gene is TRBJ1-5, the V gene TRBV6-6, with TRBD1 identical over 9 bases. The CDR3 is made up of 16 amino acids. V lost 2 bases, J lost 5 bases, and 7 bases stayed unmatched. The germline V gene encodes CDR1 MNHNY and CDR2 SVGAGI (reference sequence). As DNA, the CDR3 is TGTGCCAGCAGTTACCTGGGGACAGGGAGCGATCAGCCCCAGCATTTT. It specifies CASSYLGTGSDQPQHF.

CDR3 in DNA: TGTGCCAGCAGCCCAGGTGTCCGGGACAGGGTGAGCACCTTC. This sequence encodes CASSPGVRDRVSTF. The chain carries TRBV7-2 and TRBJ1-2; TRBD1 agrees at 9 bases. The J segment lost 13 bases and the V segment lost 5 bases, leaving 14 bases of the junction unmatched. Germline loops: CDR1 SGHTA, CDR2 FQGNSA. This CDR3 has 14 amino acids.

This clone was observed a few times. CDR3 DNA: TGTGCCAGCAGCTCGGTGGGGGGGGCCTTGAACACTGAAGCTTTCTTT. It yields the protein CASSSVGGALNTEAFF. The chain employs TRBV11-2 and TRBJ1-1; possibly TRBD1 for D (6 bases). In germline, CDR1 is SGHAT, CDR2 FQNNGV. The CDR3 length is 16 residues. The germline V and J ends were trimmed by 4 bases and 0 bases, with 15 bases remaining between them.

This clone occurred a few times. The chain carries TRBV21-1 and TRBJ2-1; the D call of TRBD2 is as the table states it, not checked on the DNA. TRBV21-1 constitutes a pseudogene. The CDR3 extends over 18 amino acids. Written as DNA, the CDR3 is TGTGCCAGCAGCAAAGGGGCCCTAGCGGGGGGGAGCTACAATGAGCAGTTCTTC. Translation gives CASSKGALAGGSYNEQFF.

The V and J genes are TRBV6-6 and TRBJ2-1, with 8 bases matching TRBD1. The V gene's germline CDR1 is MNHNY and CDR2 SVGAGI (reference sequence). This CDR3 region has 15 residues. V lost 7 bases to trimming and J lost 3 bases; unmatched junction nucleotides: 8. CDR3 nucleotides: TGTGCCAGCAAGGGGACGGACAGGGACTACAATGAGCAGTTCTTC. It translates to CASKGTDRDYNEQFF.

The V gene is TRBV19, the J gene TRBJ1-1, with D unclear. Between the trimmed V and J ends, which lost 7 bases and 9 bases, there was a span of 18 bases. This CDR3 spans 13 amino acids. CDR1 is LNHDA and CDR2 is SQIVND in the germline V gene (reference sequence). CDR3 bases: TGTGCCAGTAAGGCTCCCGGTCAGACTCAAGCTTTCTTT. Translation gives CASKAPGQTQAFF. Together with reference TRBV19 and TRBJ1-1, the CDR3 gives the full variable domain: DGGITQSPKYLFRKEGQNVTLSCEQNLNHDAMYWYRQDPGQGLRLIYYSQIVNDFQKGDIAEGYSVSREKKESFPLTVTSAQKNPTAFYLCASKAPGQTQAFFGQGTRLTVV.

V is TRBV5-1 and J is TRBJ2-1, with 9 bases lining up with TRBD1. J was trimmed by 4 bases and V by 5 bases; bases with no gene match: 7. CDR1 is SGHRS, CDR2 YFSETQ, per germline. This CDR3 has 15 amino acids. CDR3 region: CASRHGQGQYNEQFF. CDR3 coding DNA: TGCGCCAGCAGGCATGGACAGGGGCAATACAATGAGCAGTTCTTC.

CDR3 loop: CASRLAPSSYNEQFF. In nucleotides, the CDR3 is TGTGCCAGTAGACTAGCGCCAAGCTCCTACAATGAGCAGTTCTTC. This chain joins TRBV19 and TRBJ2-1; 7 bases are a match to TRBD2. The CDR3 covers 15 residues. V trimming: 6 bases; J trimming: 0 bases; junction bases outside the gene matches: 5. Germline V gene sequence: CDR1 LNHDA, CDR2 SQIVND (reference sequence).

The rearrangement uses TRBV5-1 and TRBJ2-1; 14 bases map to TRBD2. Per the germline V gene, CDR1 is SGHRS and CDR2 is YFSETQ. The CDR3 contains 16 residues. Trimming removed 3 bases from V and 4 bases from J; junction bases left unmatched: 3. The CDR3 loop reads CASSWGLAGEYNEQFF. CDR3 nucleotide sequence: TGCGCCAGCAGCTGGGGACTAGCGGGGGAGTACAATGAGCAGTTCTTC. The entire variable domain, with the rest obtained from reference TRBV5-1 and TRBJ2-1, is as follows: KAGVTQTPRYLIKTRGQQVTLSCSPISGHRSVSWYQQTPGQGLQFLFEYFSETQRNKGNFPGRFSGRQFSNSRSEMNVSTLELGDSALYLCASSWGLAGEYNEQFFGPGTRLTVL.

Only a few counts were recorded for this clone. The V and J genes are TRBV27 and TRBJ2-1; no clear D gene. The CDR3 is 10 amino acids. The germline V and J ends were trimmed by 6 bases and 15 bases, with 12 bases remaining between them. Germline loops: CDR1 MNHEY, CDR2 SMNVEV (reference sequence). The CDR3 region has the DNA TGTGCCAGCAGAGTGAGAATGCGGTTCTTC. This gives the protein CASRVRMRFF.

This clone was detected only a few times. V gene TRBV7-9 combines with J gene TRBJ2-7; the match to TRBD1 covers 7 bases. The CDR3 runs to 13 residues. The V and J ends lost 1 base and 6 bases, in that order; junction bases with no gene match: 3. Germline CDR1 SEHNR, CDR2 FQNEAQ (reference sequence). The CDR3 DNA follows: TGTGCCAGCAGCTTAGAGGGGGCACGCGAGCAGTACTTC. This encodes CASSLEGAREQYF.

The chain has TRBV30 and TRBJ1-1, with a tentative D call TRBD1 (5 bases). The CDR3 has 13 residues. Germline V gene data show CDR1 as GTSNPN and CDR2 as SVGIG (reference sequence). The ends were cut back, 0 bases at V and 4 bases at J, with 9 bases in the middle. The CDR3 DNA reads TGTGCCTGGAGTGTAGGTAGGGGCACTGAAGCTTTCTTT. Translation gives CAWSVGRGTEAFF.

This clone was picked up a small number of times. Other DNA sequences in the same sample also yield this CDR3. The chain couples TRBV18 to TRBJ1-3, with D possibly being TRBD1 (5 bases). V gave up 0 bases and J gave up 3 bases, with 9 bases separating them. Germline CDR1 is KGHSH and CDR2 is LQKENI. CDR3 length: 15 amino acids. The CDR3 loop reads CASSPPGTGGNTIYF. The CDR3 DNA sequence: TGTGCCAGCTCACCACCGGGGACTGGTGGAAACACCATATATTTT.

CDR3 protein: CASSSSGGNEQFF. The DNA of the CDR3 is TGCGCCAGCAGCTCGTCAGGGGGCAATGAGCAGTTCTTC. The chain recombines TRBV5-1 with TRBJ2-1; TRBD1 matches at 7 bases. The V segment lost 3 bases and the J segment 6 bases; nucleotides outside the gene matches: 3. This CDR3 has 13 residues. Germline loops: CDR1 SGHRS, CDR2 YFSETQ.

This clone was detected a few times. This rearrangement joins TRBV11-2 to TRBJ2-7; D might be TRBD1 (6 bases). Trimming cost V 5 bases and J 2 bases, with 13 bases left between them. Germline V gene lookup returns CDR1 SGHAT and CDR2 FQNNGV. The CDR3 runs to 14 residues. The CDR3 spells CASSLQGPPYEQYF. CDR3 DNA sequence: TGTGCCAGCAGCCTTCAGGGGCCTCCCTACGAGCAGTACTTC. The full variable domain, with the rest looked up from reference TRBV11-2 and TRBJ2-7, is EAGVAQSPRYKIIEKRQSVAFWCNPISGHATLYWYQQILGQGPKLLIQFQNNGVVDDSQLPKDRFSAERLKGVDSTLKIQPAKLEDSAVYLCASSLQGPPYEQYFGPGTRLTVT.